A single sample gave rise to the 23 T cell receptor beta chains below, sequenced in a study of shared clonotypes between healthy human individuals. As defined, naive CD8 cells were CD45RO-negative and positively selected for CCR7, with terminally differentiated effector memory CD45RA+ cells excluded. TCRdb's copy holds only in-frame clones and misses some; the assay was immunoSEQ multiplex PCR. Among about 2 million clones listed, about 95% were seen once. Sequenced input: naive CD8+ T cells sorted from blood. Receptors were obtained from a man younger than 30 in good health.

As concerns this clone: Other DNA sequences in this sample translate to the same CDR3. The chain employs TRBV27 and TRBJ2-7, with 7 bases aligning to TRBD2. The CDR3 sequence is 20 residues long. Germline CDR1 is MNHEY and CDR2 is SMNVEV (reference sequence). Trimming at V came to 6 bases and at J to 0 bases, leaving 23 bases not matched to a gene. The CDR3 nucleotides read TGTGCCAGCAGATCCTTGACCCTCGGACTAGGCCATATTCTCTCCTACGAGCAGTACTTC. Translated, it gives CASRSLTLGLGHILSYEQYF.

The chain recombines TRBV7-3 with TRBJ2-1; the D gene is possibly TRBD2 (6 bases). The germline CDR1 and CDR2 sequences are SGHTA and FQGTGA. Trimming removed 4 bases from V and 4 bases from J, with 14 bases in between. The CDR3 is made up of 15 amino acids. CDR3 in DNA: TGTGCCAGCAGCTCCCTAGGGACTCCTTACAATGAGCAGTTCTTC. It translates to CASSSLGTPYNEQFF.

This chain links TRBV27 with TRBJ1-2; TRBD1 agrees at 7 bases. In germline, CDR1 is MNHEY, CDR2 SMNVEV (reference sequence). The CDR3 covers 17 residues. V lost 5 bases and J lost 2; bases outside the gene matches: 14. The CDR3 loop reads CASSPILGQPSNYGYTF. In DNA, the CDR3 is TGTGCCAGCAGTCCCATCCTGGGACAGCCTTCCAACTATGGCTACACCTTC.

V is TRBV2 and J is TRBJ1-6, with D tentatively TRBD1 (6 bases). V lost 6 bases and J 9 bases, leaving 15 bases between the germline ends. The V gene's germline CDR1 is SNHLY and CDR2 FYNNEI. CDR3 length equals 14 residues. The CDR3, as DNA: TGTGCCAGCAGCCTCGAGGGGGACGGTTCACCCCTCCACTTT. This translates into CASSLEGDGSPLHF.

The CDR3 loop reads CASSSSATGGIYYGYTF. The CDR3, as DNA: TGTGCCAGCAGCTCCTCCGCCACAGGGGGAATATACTATGGCTACACCTTC. The chain couples TRBV5-4 to TRBJ1-2, with 8 bases aligning to TRBD1. Germline loops: CDR1 SGHNT, CDR2 YYREEE (reference sequence). The CDR3 is made up of 17 amino acids. Losses at the gene ends were 3 bases for V and 3 bases for J; bases not matched to a gene: 13.

The J gene is TRBJ2-2, the V gene TRBV27; the D gene is possibly TRBD1 (6 bases). The V gene lost 6 bases and the J gene lost 2 bases, with 13 bases spanning the gap. Germline V lookup: CDR1 MNHEY, CDR2 SMNVEV (reference sequence). This CDR3 comprises 15 residues. The CDR3 nucleotides read TGTGCCAGCAGCCTCAGGGGACACAACACCGGGGAGCTGTTTTTT. Residues: CASSLRGHNTGELFF.

The V gene is TRBV2, the J gene TRBJ1-5; D is perhaps TRBD1 (5 bases). Germline CDR1 SNHLY, CDR2 FYNNEI. The CDR3 contains 15 residues. V was shortened by 4 bases and J by 5 bases, with 15 bases between the two germline ends. The CDR3 sequence is CASSGLFGGDQPQHF. The CDR3 nucleotides read TGTGCCAGCAGTGGGTTGTTTGGGGGAGATCAGCCCCAGCATTTT.

The chain has TRBV29-1 and TRBJ2-5; D ambiguous. CDR1 SQVTM and CDR2 ANQGSEA come from the germline V gene. The CDR3 is 13 residues long. V lost 8 bases to trimming and J lost 2 bases, with 15 bases between them. Written as DNA, the CDR3 is TGCAGCCACACTCTGGAGCATCAAGAGACCCAGTACTTC. It specifies CSHTLEHQETQYF.

This chain joins TRBV10-3 and TRBJ2-2; 7 bases align to TRBD2. Germline V lookup: CDR1 ENHRY, CDR2 SYGVKD. The CDR3 has 19 amino acids. The V gene end was trimmed by 0 bases and the J gene end by 0 bases; junction bases not matched to a gene: 10. The CDR3 DNA reads as TGTGCCATCAGTGAGTCGAATGGTGAGCTAGCGGCGAACACCGGGGAGCTGTTTTTT. Protein: CAISESNGELAANTGELFF.

The gene calls are TRBV2 and TRBJ2-1; D is unclear. The CDR3 is 12 amino acids. The V gene lost 8 bases and the J gene lost 6 bases, with 11 bases spanning the gap. CDR1 SNHLY and CDR2 FYNNEI come from the germline V gene. The CDR3 here is CASVLVTNEQFF. In DNA form, the CDR3 reads TGTGCCAGCGTCCTAGTCACCAATGAGCAGTTCTTC.

The table lists this clone with a count of one. V is TRBV30 and J is TRBJ2-1; 8 bases are shared with TRBD1. CDR3 length: 12 residues. Germline V gives CDR1 GTSNPN, CDR2 SVGIG (reference sequence). J lost 7 bases, V lost 3 bases, and 2 bases had no gene match. CDR3 DNA: TGTGCCTGGAGAGACAGGGGTAATGAGCAGTTCTTC. Its translation is CAWRDRGNEQFF.

This clone was seen once. V is TRBV28 and J is TRBJ1-1; unclear D gene. Per the germline V gene, CDR1 is MDHEN and CDR2 is SYDVKM. The V end lost 5 bases, the J end lost 0 bases, and 10 bases lay between the germline ends. This CDR3 contains 14 residues. In DNA form, the CDR3 reads TGTGCCAGCAGTACCCCATACATGAACACTGAAGCTTTCTTT. Protein product: CASSTPYMNTEAFF.

This rearrangement joins TRBV4-1 to TRBJ1-5; D unclear. The CDR3 is 16 amino acids. Trimming left V 0 bases short and J 0 bases short, with 9 bases between. CDR1 MGHRA and CDR2 YSYEKL come from the germline V gene. Written as DNA, the CDR3 is TGCGCCAGCAGCCAAGATGATACAGTTAGCAATCAGCCCCAGCATTTT. Translating gives CASSQDDTVSNQPQHF.

Here the CDR3 reads CASSLSGQVHTGELFF. In DNA, the CDR3 is TGTGCCAGCAGCCTAAGCGGCCAGGTACACACCGGGGAGCTGTTTTTT. V is TRBV7-9 and J is TRBJ2-2; possible D gene TRBD2, 5 bases. The V end lost 5 bases, the J end lost 3 bases, and 16 bases lay between the germline ends. The CDR3 loop spans 16 amino acids. The germline V gene encodes CDR1 SEHNR and CDR2 FQNEAQ (reference sequence).

A note on this clone: Different DNA sequences within this sample yield the same CDR3. The V and J genes are TRBV27 and TRBJ1-6; TRBD1 aligns across 9 bases. V lost 6 bases to trimming and J lost 9 bases; unmatched junction nucleotides: 6. CDR1 MNHEY and CDR2 SMNVEV come from the germline V gene (reference sequence). This CDR3 has 14 residues. The CDR3: CASSPGQGISPLHF. CDR3 coding DNA: TGTGCCAGCAGCCCGGGACAGGGAATTTCACCCCTCCACTTT.

The rearrangement uses TRBV9 and TRBJ2-1; 7 nucleotides align to TRBD2. Germline values: CDR1 SGDLS, CDR2 YYNGEE. The CDR3 is 18 amino acids. After removal of 4 bases from V and 0 bases from J, the junction contained 13 bases not matched to a gene. The CDR3 loop reads CASSPGGSGTSSYNEQFF. The CDR3 nucleotides read TGTGCCAGCAGCCCAGGCGGGAGCGGGACGAGCTCCTACAATGAGCAGTTCTTC. Full variable domain (missing parts from reference TRBV9 and TRBJ2-1): DSGVTQTPKHLITATGQRVTLRCSPRSGDLSVYWYQQSLDQGLQFLIQYYNGEERAKGNILERFSAQQFPDLHSELNLSSLELGDSALYFCASSPGGSGTSSYNEQFFGPGTRLTVL.

The chain recombines TRBV9 with TRBJ1-2, with D unresolved. Deletions cut 1 base from V and 8 bases from J, with 12 bases between. The CDR3 is made up of 13 amino acids. The germline V gene encodes CDR1 SGDLS and CDR2 YYNGEE. The CDR3 sequence: CASSVSPPVGYTF. The CDR3 region has the DNA TGTGCCAGCAGCGTAAGCCCTCCCGTGGGCTACACCTTC.

This chain's CDR3 is CASTSFPDTDTQYF. The CDR3 DNA follows: TGTGCCAGCACCTCTTTCCCGGACACAGATACGCAGTATTTT. V and J are TRBV9 and TRBJ2-3; D not resolved. CDR3 length equals 14 residues. Trimming left V 6 bases short and J 2 bases short, with 13 bases between. Germline loops: CDR1 SGDLS, CDR2 YYNGEE.

The V gene is TRBV4-3, the J gene TRBJ2-7; 16 bases match TRBD2. V was clipped by 0 bases and J by 4 bases; unmatched bases: 6. CDR1 LGHNA and CDR2 YSLEER come from the germline V gene. The CDR3 has 18 residues. The CDR3 spells CASSQERTGLAGGYEQYF. The CDR3 nucleotides are TGCGCCAGCAGCCAAGAGCGTACGGGACTAGCGGGAGGGTACGAGCAGTACTTC.

V and J are TRBV4-1 and TRBJ2-7; 9 nucleotides match TRBD2. V was clipped by 0 bases and J by 5 bases; unmatched bases: 5. Germline V gives CDR1 MGHRA, CDR2 YSYEKL. This CDR3 comprises 15 residues. The CDR3 DNA sequence: TGCGCCAGCAGCCAAGAGGCGACTAGCGGCCACGAGCAGTACTTC. Residues: CASSQEATSGHEQYF.

The CDR3 region has the DNA TGTGCCAGCAGCACCTGGACGGGATCGGAGGGAAACATTCAGTACTTC. Its protein product is CASSTWTGSEGNIQYF. The chain joins TRBV11-2 to TRBJ2-4; a weak D match, TRBD2 (6 bases). The V end lost 5 bases, the J end lost 6 bases, and 20 bases lay between the germline ends. Germline CDR1 reads SGHAT; CDR2 reads FQNNGV. This CDR3 has 16 residues.

This chain links TRBV28 with TRBJ2-5, with D possibly TRBD1 on 5 matching bases. CDR1 is MDHEN, CDR2 SYDVKM, per germline. The CDR3 has 13 amino acids. Deletions cut 6 bases from V and 6 bases from J, with 14 bases between. Here the CDR3 reads CASRSQGRKTQYF. In DNA form, the CDR3 reads TGTGCCAGCAGAAGTCAGGGCCGGAAGACCCAGTACTTC. The full variable domain, rest sourced from reference TRBV28 and TRBJ2-5, is DVKVTQSSRYLVKRTGEKVFLECVQDMDHENMFWYRQDPGLGLRLIYFSYDVKMKEKGDIPEGYSVSREKKERFSLILESASTNQTSMYLCASRSQGRKTQYFGPGTRLLVL.

This chain connects TRBV30 to TRBJ2-7; D possibly matches TRBD1 or TRBD2 (5 bases each). The CDR3 contains 11 residues. V shed 4 bases and J shed 6 bases, with 10 bases lying between them. Looked up from germline, CDR1 is GTSNPN and CDR2 is SVGIG (reference sequence). The CDR3 loop is CAWTGAGEQYF. The CDR3 bases are TGTGCCTGGACCGGGGCGGGCGAGCAGTACTTC. The full variable domain, in which reference TRBV30 and TRBJ2-7 provide the parts outside the CDR3, is SQTIHQWPATLVQPVGSPLSLECTVEGTSNPNLYWYRQAAGRGLQLLFYSVGIGQISSEVPQNLSASRPQDRQFILSSKKLLLSDSGFYLCAWTGAGEQYFGPGTRLTVT.